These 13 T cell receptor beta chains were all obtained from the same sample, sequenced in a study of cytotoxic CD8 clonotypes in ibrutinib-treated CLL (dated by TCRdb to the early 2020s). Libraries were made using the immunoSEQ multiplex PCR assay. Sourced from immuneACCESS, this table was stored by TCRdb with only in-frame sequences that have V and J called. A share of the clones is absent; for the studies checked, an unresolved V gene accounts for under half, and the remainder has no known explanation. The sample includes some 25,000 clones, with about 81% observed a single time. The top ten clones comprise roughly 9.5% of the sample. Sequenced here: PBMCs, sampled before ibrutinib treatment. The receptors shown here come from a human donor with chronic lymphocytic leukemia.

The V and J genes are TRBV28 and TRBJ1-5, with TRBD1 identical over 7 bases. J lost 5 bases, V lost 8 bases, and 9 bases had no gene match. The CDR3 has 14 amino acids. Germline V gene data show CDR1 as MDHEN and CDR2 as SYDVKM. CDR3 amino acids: CASLTGGGDQPQHF. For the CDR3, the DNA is TGTGCCAGCCTAACTGGAGGGGGCGATCAGCCCCAGCATTTT.

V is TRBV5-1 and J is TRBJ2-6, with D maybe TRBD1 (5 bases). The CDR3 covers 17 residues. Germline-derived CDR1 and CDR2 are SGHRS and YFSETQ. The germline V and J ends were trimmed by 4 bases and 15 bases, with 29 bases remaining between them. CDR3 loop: CASSPRLLGAIQRGLTF. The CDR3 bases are TGCGCCAGCAGCCCGCGTCTTCTAGGGGCGATCCAACGTGGCCTGACTTTC.

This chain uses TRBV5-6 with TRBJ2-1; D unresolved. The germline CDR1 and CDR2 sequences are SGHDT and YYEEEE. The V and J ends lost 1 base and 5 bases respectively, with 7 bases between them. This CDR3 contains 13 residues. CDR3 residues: CASSLRRNNEQFF. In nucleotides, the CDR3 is TGTGCCAGCAGCTTGCGGCGGAACAATGAGCAGTTCTTC.

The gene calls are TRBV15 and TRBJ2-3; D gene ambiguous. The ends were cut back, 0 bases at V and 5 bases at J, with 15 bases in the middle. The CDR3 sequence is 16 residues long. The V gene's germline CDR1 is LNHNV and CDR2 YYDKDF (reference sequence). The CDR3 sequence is CATSREGAKGKDTQYF. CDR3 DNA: TGTGCCACCAGCAGAGAAGGCGCGAAGGGCAAAGATACGCAGTATTTT.

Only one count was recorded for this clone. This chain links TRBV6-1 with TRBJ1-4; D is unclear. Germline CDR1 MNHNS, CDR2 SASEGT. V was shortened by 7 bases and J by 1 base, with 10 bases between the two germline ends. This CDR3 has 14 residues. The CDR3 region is CASTLHLTNEKLFF. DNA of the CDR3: TGTGCCAGCACCCTACACCTAACTAATGAAAAACTGTTTTTT.

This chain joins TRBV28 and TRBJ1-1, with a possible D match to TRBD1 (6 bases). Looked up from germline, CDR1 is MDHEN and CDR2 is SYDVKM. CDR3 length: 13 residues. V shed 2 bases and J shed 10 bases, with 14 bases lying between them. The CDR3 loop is CASSLLRDKGAFF. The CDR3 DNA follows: TGTGCCAGCAGTTTACTCCGGGACAAGGGAGCTTTCTTT.

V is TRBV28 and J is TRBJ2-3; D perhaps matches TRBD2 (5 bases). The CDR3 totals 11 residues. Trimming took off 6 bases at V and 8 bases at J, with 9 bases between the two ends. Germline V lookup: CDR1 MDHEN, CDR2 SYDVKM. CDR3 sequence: CASRSRGTQYF. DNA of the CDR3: TGTGCCAGCAGGTCCCGGGGTACGCAGTATTTT.

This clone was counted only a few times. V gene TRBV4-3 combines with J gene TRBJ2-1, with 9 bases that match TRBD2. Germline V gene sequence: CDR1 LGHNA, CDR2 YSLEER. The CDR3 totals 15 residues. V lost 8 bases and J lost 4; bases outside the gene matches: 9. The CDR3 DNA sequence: TGCGCCAGCGGGGCGGGAGGGGAACCTTACAATGAGCAGTTCTTC. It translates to CASGAGGEPYNEQFF.

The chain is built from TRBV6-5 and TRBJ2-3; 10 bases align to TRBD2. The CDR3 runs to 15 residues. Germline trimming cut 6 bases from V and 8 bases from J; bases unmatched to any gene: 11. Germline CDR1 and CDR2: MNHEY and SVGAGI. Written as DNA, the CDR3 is TGTGCCAGCAGACGCTACTCGAGGACTAGCGGTACGCAGTATTTT. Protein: CASRRYSRTSGTQYF.

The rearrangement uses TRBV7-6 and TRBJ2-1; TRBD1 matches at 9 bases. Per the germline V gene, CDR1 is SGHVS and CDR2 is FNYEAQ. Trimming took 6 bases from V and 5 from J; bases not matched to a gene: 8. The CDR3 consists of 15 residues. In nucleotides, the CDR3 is TGTGCCAGCAGGCCTACAGGGGGCGAAAACAATGAGCAGTTCTTC. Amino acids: CASRPTGGENNEQFF.

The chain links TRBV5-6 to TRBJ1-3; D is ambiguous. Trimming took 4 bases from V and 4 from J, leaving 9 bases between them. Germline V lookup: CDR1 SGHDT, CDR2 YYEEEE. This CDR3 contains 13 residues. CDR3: CASSRERGNTIYF. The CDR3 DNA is TGTGCCAGCAGCCGCGAGCGCGGAAACACCATATATTTT.

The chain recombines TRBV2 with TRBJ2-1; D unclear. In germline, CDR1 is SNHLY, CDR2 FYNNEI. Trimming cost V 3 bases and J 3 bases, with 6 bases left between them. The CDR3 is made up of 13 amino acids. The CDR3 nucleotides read TGTGCCAGCAGTGAGACTGACTACAATGAGCAGTTCTTC. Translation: CASSETDYNEQFF.

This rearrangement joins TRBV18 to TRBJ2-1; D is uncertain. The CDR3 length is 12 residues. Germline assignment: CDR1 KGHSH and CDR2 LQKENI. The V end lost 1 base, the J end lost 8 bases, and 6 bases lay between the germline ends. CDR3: CASSPLQDEQFF. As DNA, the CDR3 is TGTGCCAGCTCACCACTTCAGGATGAGCAGTTCTTC.